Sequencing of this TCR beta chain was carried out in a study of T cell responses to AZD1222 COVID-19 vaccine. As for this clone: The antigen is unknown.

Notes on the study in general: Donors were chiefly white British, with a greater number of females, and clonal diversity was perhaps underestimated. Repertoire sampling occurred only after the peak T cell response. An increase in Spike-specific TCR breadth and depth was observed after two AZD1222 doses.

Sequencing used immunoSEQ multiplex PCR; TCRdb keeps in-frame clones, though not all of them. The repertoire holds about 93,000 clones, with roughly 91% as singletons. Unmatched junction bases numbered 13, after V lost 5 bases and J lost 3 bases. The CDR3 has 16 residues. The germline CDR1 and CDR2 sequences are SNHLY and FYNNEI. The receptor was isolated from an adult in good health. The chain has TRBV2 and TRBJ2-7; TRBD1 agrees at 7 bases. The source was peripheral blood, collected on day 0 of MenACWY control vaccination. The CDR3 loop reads CASSTPRGRGFYEQYF. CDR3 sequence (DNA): TGTGCCAGCAGTACTCCTAGGGGCAGGGGGTTCTACGAGCAGTACTTC.